One sample yielded the 11 T cell receptor beta chains listed below, sequenced in a study of control samples from healthy donors and cancer patients (dated by TCRdb to 2020 to 2021). Libraries were constructed by the immunoSEQ multiplex PCR assay. TCRdb mirrors the immuneACCESS table, restricted to in-frame sequences. Some clones are absent from its copies; in checked studies, under half trace to an unresolved V gene, and the reason for the others is unknown. The sample data list tens of thousands of clones, and 85% to 90% of these were observed just once. The ten largest clones take up less than 6% of the sample. Material: blood. The receptors were sampled from a man aged 50 or older in good health.

The rearrangement joins TRBV7-8 to TRBJ2-5; perhaps TRBD2 as D (5 bases). The CDR3 contains 13 residues. Germline V gene sequence: CDR1 SGHVS, CDR2 FQNEAQ. V dropped 2 bases and J dropped 9 bases, with 13 bases sitting between them. Here the CDR3 reads CASSLQRYSPQYF. CDR3 in DNA: TGTGCCAGCAGCTTACAGCGGTACTCGCCCCAGTACTTC. The full variable domain, in which reference TRBV7-8 and TRBJ2-5 provide the parts outside the CDR3, is GAGVSQSPRYKVAKRGQDVALRCDPISGHVSLFWYQQALGQGPEFLTYFQNEAQLDKSGLPSDRFFAERPEGSVSTLKIQRTQQEDSAVYLCASSLQRYSPQYFGPGTRLLVL.

This clone was seen a single time. This rearrangement joins TRBV29-1 to TRBJ2-5; D is ambiguous. The CDR3 is 13 residues long. V lost 5 bases to trimming and J lost 2 bases, with 12 bases between them. The germline CDR1 and CDR2 sequences are SQVTM and ANQGSEA. The CDR3 DNA reads TGCAGCGTTATAGACCAGGAACAAGAGACCCAGTACTTC. Amino acids: CSVIDQEQETQYF.

As regards this clone: This same CDR3 is encoded by further DNA sequences in the sample. The DNA of the CDR3 is TGTGCCAGCAGCTTTGGGACAGGGAATGAAAAACTGTTTTTT. Translated: CASSFGTGNEKLFF. This rearrangement joins TRBV7-9 to TRBJ1-4, with 9 bases fitting TRBD1. Germline assignment: CDR1 SEHNR and CDR2 FQNEAQ (reference sequence). V gave up 3 bases and J gave up 5 bases; unmatched junction bases: 1. This CDR3 spans 14 amino acids. The variable domain in full, with the rest retrieved from reference TRBV7-9 and TRBJ1-4, is DTGVSQNPRHKITKRGQNVTFRCDPISEHNRLYWYRQTLGQGPEFLTYFQNEAQLEKSRLLSDRFSAERPKGSFSTLEIQRTEQGDSAMYLCASSFGTGNEKLFFGSGTQLSVL.

V gene TRBV4-1 combines with J gene TRBJ1-5; D unclear. This CDR3 comprises 15 residues. Germline V CDR1 and CDR2: MGHRA, YSYEKL. The germline V and J ends were trimmed by 1 base and 0 bases, with 7 bases remaining between them. The CDR3 DNA follows: TGCGCCAGCAGCCAAGTAAAACTTAGCAATCAGCCCCAGCATTTT. It yields the protein CASSQVKLSNQPQHF.

The chain is built from TRBV5-6 and TRBJ1-1, with TRBD1 matching over 7 bases. Per germline, CDR1 SGHDT and CDR2 YYEEEE. After removal of 4 bases from V and 5 bases from J, the junction contained 8 bases not matched to a gene. The CDR3 totals 14 residues. CDR3 DNA sequence: TGTGCCAGCAGCGAGACAGGGACGGGAACTGAAGCTTTCTTT. This gives the protein CASSETGTGTEAFF.

The chain employs TRBV6-6 and TRBJ1-1, with D unresolved. Germline values: CDR1 MNHNY, CDR2 SVGAGI (reference sequence). This CDR3 spans 13 amino acids. Trimming removed 3 bases at V and 1 base at J, with 6 bases between. The CDR3 bases are TGTGCCAGCAGTTATTCTACGAACACTGAAGCTTTCTTT. Protein: CASSYSTNTEAFF.

This clone turned up a few times. The V and J genes are TRBV6-1 and TRBJ1-1; D is unresolved. CDR1 is MNHNS and CDR2 is SASEGT in the germline V gene. The CDR3 has 13 residues. The V gene lost 7 bases and the J gene lost 11 bases, with 20 bases spanning the gap. In nucleotides, the CDR3 is TGTGCCAGCACCCCTTGGCCTACGGCGGAGGCTTTCTTT. Encoded protein: CASTPWPTAEAFF.

V usage is TRBV5-1 and J usage is TRBJ1-2; TRBD1 might be the D (5 bases). Germline V gene data show CDR1 as SGHRS and CDR2 as YFSETQ. Trimming cost V 0 bases and J 2 bases, with 11 bases left between them. The CDR3 has 15 residues. Here the CDR3 reads CASSLVGTVNYGYTF. The CDR3 DNA reads as TGCGCCAGCAGCTTGGTCGGGACGGTGAACTATGGCTACACCTTC.

The rearrangement links TRBV29-1 to TRBJ2-2; 9 nucleotides agree with TRBD1. The length of the CDR3 is 13 residues. J gave up 5 bases and V 6 bases, and 4 bases lay outside the gene matches. Germline lookup yields CDR1 SQVTM and CDR2 ANQGSEA. CDR3 loop: CSVGTGRTGELFF. In DNA form, the CDR3 reads TGCAGCGTCGGGACAGGGAGAACCGGGGAGCTGTTTTTT.

This chain uses TRBV18 with TRBJ1-1, with D unclear. The V end was cut by 2 bases, the J end by 3 bases, with 10 bases between. CDR3 length: 14 residues. Germline V gene sequence: CDR1 KGHSH, CDR2 LQKENI. CDR3: CASSPTSRDTEAFF. CDR3 sequence (DNA): TGTGCCAGCTCACCAACGAGCAGAGACACTGAAGCTTTCTTT. Combining the CDR3 with reference TRBV18 and TRBJ1-1 gives the whole variable domain NAGVMQNPRHLVRRRGQEARLRCSPMKGHSHVYWYRQLPEEGLKFMVYLQKENIIDESGMPKERFSAEFPKEGPSILRIQQVVRGDSAAYFCASSPTSRDTEAFFGQGTRLTVV.

The rearrangement uses TRBV10-1 and TRBJ2-1, with D perhaps matching TRBD1 (6 bases). CDR3 length: 15 amino acids. The germline V gene has CDR1 WNHNN and CDR2 SYGVQD (reference sequence). Trimming left V 3 bases short and J 1 base short, with 10 bases between. This CDR3 reads CASSETGFSYNEQFF. As DNA, the CDR3 is TGCGCCAGCAGTGAAACAGGGTTTTCCTACAATGAGCAGTTCTTC.